The 12 T cell receptor beta chains below were found in one sample sequenced in a study of memory CD4+ T cells and cytomegalovirus serostatus (dated by TCRdb to about 2019). The library came from the immunoSEQ multiplex PCR assay. What TCRdb holds here is the immuneACCESS table cut down to in-frame rearrangements. Part of the clones is not present; checked against another copy, under half of the missing clones reflect an unresolved V gene, and the others are unexplained. The sample table shows 80,000 to 100,000 clones, and about 80% are seen once. The top ten hold approximately 4% of the sample. A FACSAria II was used to sort memory CD4+ T cells, defined as single viable CD3+CD4+CD8-CD45RO+ cells. Material: memory CD4+ T cells from blood. Receptors were obtained from an adult in good health and CMV-seropositive.

In regard to this clone: The same CDR3 arises from other DNA sequences in this sample as well. This rearrangement joins TRBV5-1 to TRBJ2-7; D is possibly TRBD2 (6 bases). There are 14 residues in the CDR3. Trimming shortened V by 3 bases and J by 0 bases, and 10 bases separated the two germline ends. Germline V gene sequence: CDR1 SGHRS, CDR2 YFSETQ. DNA of the CDR3: TGCGCCAGCAGCTCCCGGGGGACCTCCTACGAGCAGTACTTC. Translated: CASSSRGTSYEQYF.

The rearrangement links TRBV12-5 to TRBJ2-2; no clear D. CDR1 and CDR2 (germline): LGHNT, FRNRAP. Trimming removed 6 bases from V and 3 bases from J, with 20 bases in between. CDR3 length: 17 residues. CDR3 sequence reads: CASGTSGVVVYTGELFF. CDR3 coding DNA: TGTGCTAGTGGGACCTCCGGCGTTGTGGTATACACCGGGGAGCTGTTTTTT.

The chain carries TRBV2 and TRBJ2-3; 7 bases match TRBD1. The CDR3 runs to 14 residues. Germline V gene lookup returns CDR1 SNHLY and CDR2 FYNNEI. Unmatched junction bases numbered 1, after V lost 3 bases and J lost 1 base. The CDR3 region has the DNA TGTGCCAGCAGTGATACAGGGGGCACAGATACGCAGTATTTT. It translates to CASSDTGGTDTQYF.

V and J are TRBV27 and TRBJ1-5; D is possibly TRBD1 (6 bases). The CDR3 totals 16 residues. Looked up from germline, CDR1 is MNHEY and CDR2 is SMNVEV (reference sequence). The ends were cut back, 3 bases at V and 3 bases at J, with 15 bases in the middle. DNA for the CDR3: TGTGCCAGCAGTTTGCGGCTAGGGGGGGACAATCAGCCCCAGCATTTT. Translated: CASSLRLGGDNQPQHF.

The chain is built from TRBV5-1 and TRBJ2-7; 7 bases map to TRBD2. Germline CDR1 SGHRS, CDR2 YFSETQ. This CDR3 is 15 amino acids long. After removal of 5 bases from V and 4 bases from J, the junction contained 12 bases not matched to a gene. The CDR3 here is CASRIGAGVGYEQYF. In DNA, the CDR3 is TGCGCCAGCAGAATTGGCGCGGGAGTGGGGTACGAGCAGTACTTC. The variable domain in full, completed from reference TRBV5-1 and TRBJ2-7, reads KAGVTQTPRYLIKTRGQQVTLSCSPISGHRSVSWYQQTPGQGLQFLFEYFSETQRNKGNFPGRFSGRQFSNSRSEMNVSTLELGDSALYLCASRIGAGVGYEQYFGPGTRLTVT.

The rearrangement links TRBV7-2 to TRBJ2-5, with 10 bases aligning to TRBD1. Germline trimming cut 5 bases from V and 8 bases from J; bases unmatched to any gene: 11. CDR1 is SGHTA, CDR2 FQGNSA, per germline. The CDR3 contains 15 residues. CDR3 nucleotides: TGTGCCAGCAGCCCCATCCCCGGGACAGGGGTCACCCAGTACTTC. This codes for CASSPIPGTGVTQYF.

The genes are TRBV7-9 and TRBJ2-3, with TRBD2 identical over 10 bases. V dropped 2 bases and J dropped 2; count of bases not matched to a gene: 4. Germline CDR1 and CDR2: SEHNR and FQNEAQ (reference sequence). The CDR3 contains 16 residues. CDR3 DNA sequence: TGTGCCAGCAGCTTAATGACTAGCGGGTTCACAGATACGCAGTATTTT. Translating it yields CASSLMTSGFTDTQYF. Supplemented by reference TRBV7-9 and TRBJ2-3, the full variable domain reads DTGVSQNPRHKITKRGQNVTFRCDPISEHNRLYWYRQTLGQGPEFLTYFQNEAQLEKSRLLSDRFSAERPKGSFSTLEIQRTEQGDSAMYLCASSLMTSGFTDTQYFGPGTRLTVL.

The table lists this clone with a count of one. The genes are TRBV15 and TRBJ2-7; D assignment may be TRBD1 or TRBD2 (5 bases each). The CDR3 spans 16 residues. Trimming removed 0 bases from V and 1 base from J, with 13 bases in between. Germline CDR1 and CDR2: LNHNV and YYDKDF (reference sequence). CDR3 region: CATSRDIGDASYEQYF. The CDR3 coding sequence is TGTGCCACCAGCAGAGATATCGGGGACGCTTCCTACGAGCAGTACTTC.

The chain employs TRBV15 and TRBJ2-5, with 7 bases matching TRBD1. Germline V gene lookup returns CDR1 LNHNV and CDR2 YYDKDF (reference sequence). The V and J ends lost 1 base and 1 base, in that order; junction bases with no gene match: 3. This CDR3 comprises 15 residues. CDR3 in amino acids: CATSRGTGPQETQYF. CDR3 DNA sequence: TGTGCCACCAGCAGAGGGACAGGACCCCAAGAGACCCAGTACTTC.

The table lists this clone with a count of one. This chain joins TRBV28 and TRBJ2-3; D unclear. The CDR3 consists of 11 residues. Trimming took 6 bases from V and 5 from J, leaving 6 bases between them. The germline gives CDR1 MDHEN, CDR2 SYDVKM. CDR3 sequence reads: CASSHRDTQYF. DNA for the CDR3: TGTGCCAGCAGCCACAGAGATACGCAGTATTTT.

The chain uses TRBV5-4 and TRBJ1-2; the D is unclear. CDR3 length: 17 residues. The V end was cut by 0 bases, the J end by 6 bases, with 21 bases between. Looked up from germline, CDR1 is SGHNT and CDR2 is YYREEE (reference sequence). CDR3 DNA: TGTGCCAGCAGCTTGGGGGGTACTATCTCCCTAACTAATGGCTACACCTTC. It encodes CASSLGGTISLTNGYTF.

V gene TRBV6-5 combines with J gene TRBJ2-4; the D gene could be TRBD1 or TRBD2 (6 bases each). V was pared by 2 bases and J by 6 bases, with 14 bases between. CDR1 and CDR2 (germline): MNHEY, SVGAGI. The CDR3 is made up of 15 amino acids. The CDR3 nucleotides are TGTGCCAGCAGTTACGGGGGGACACGCGGAAACATTCAGTACTTC. This encodes CASSYGGTRGNIQYF.